This entry lists 32 T cell receptor beta chains sequenced from one sample in a study of blood T cell repertoires in COVID-19. Using immunoSEQ multiplex PCR, the repertoire was profiled, and TCRdb retains in-frame clones only, with some absent. This sample yields tens of thousands of clones, of which roughly nine tenths are seen a single time; roughly 2% belongs to the top ten. Source material: peripheral blood. The receptors were gathered from a man in his fifties or sixties with acute or convalescent COVID-19.

The rearrangement links TRBV18 to TRBJ2-1; 8 bases line up with TRBD1. V shed 3 bases and J 2 bases; nucleotides not matched to a gene: 6. The CDR3 loop spans 16 amino acids. Germline V gene sequence: CDR1 KGHSH, CDR2 LQKENI. The CDR3 sequence is CASSPGWTGTYNEQFF. The DNA for the CDR3 is TGTGCCAGCTCACCTGGCTGGACAGGGACCTACAATGAGCAGTTCTTC.

The chain links TRBV5-1 to TRBJ1-1; 7 nucleotides align to TRBD1. The CDR3 is made up of 13 amino acids. Trimming took 5 bases from V and 1 from J; bases not matched to a gene: 2. CDR1 is SGHRS, CDR2 YFSETQ, per germline. The CDR3 loop reads CASRGQTNTEAFF. The CDR3 nucleotides are TGCGCCAGCAGGGGACAGACGAACACTGAAGCTTTCTTT.

V gene TRBV6-1 combines with J gene TRBJ1-6; D is perhaps TRBD1 (5 bases). The CDR3 is made up of 14 amino acids. Trimming removed 2 bases at V and 10 bases at J, with 12 bases between. CDR1 is MNHNS and CDR2 is SASEGT in the germline V gene. The CDR3 here is CASSESTQGSPLHF. The CDR3 DNA reads as TGTGCCAGCAGTGAAAGTACCCAGGGCTCACCCCTCCACTTT.

The chain recombines TRBV5-4 with TRBJ1-1, with unresolved D. There are 15 residues in the CDR3. In germline, CDR1 is SGHNT, CDR2 YYREEE (reference sequence). V lost 2 bases and J lost 0, with 11 bases in between. CDR3 in amino acids: CASSFNGGMNTEAFF. CDR3 nucleotides: TGTGCCAGCAGCTTTAACGGAGGTATGAACACTGAAGCTTTCTTT.

The chain recombines TRBV4-1 with TRBJ2-2; D remains ambiguous. Trimming removed 5 bases from V and 1 base from J, with 14 bases in between. The length of the CDR3 is 16 residues. Germline CDR1 MGHRA, CDR2 YSYEKL. The CDR3 nucleotides are TGCGCCAGCAGCTCCCCGCCCAGTAAGAACACCGGGGAGCTGTTTTTT. The encoded protein is CASSSPPSKNTGELFF.

The chain has TRBV6-2 or TRBV6-3 and TRBJ2-1; 10 bases are shared with TRBD1. The CDR3 covers 16 residues. Germline-derived CDR1 and CDR2 are MNHEY and SVGEGT. The junction had 3 bases not matched to a gene; V was cut back by 2 bases and J by 2 bases. CDR3 nucleotide sequence: TGTGCCAGCAGTTACGGGACAGGGGAGACCTACAATGAGCAGTTCTTC. As protein: CASSYGTGETYNEQFF.

The chain has TRBV9 and TRBJ2-1, with 15 bases that match TRBD2. J was trimmed by 0 bases and V by 4 bases; bases with no gene match: 8. Germline CDR1 SGDLS, CDR2 YYNGEE. CDR3 size: 19 residues. The CDR3 nucleotides are TGTGCCAGCAGCCTCGGACTAGCGGGAGGGGGAGGCTCCTACAATGAGCAGTTCTTC. It translates to CASSLGLAGGGGSYNEQFF.

This chain joins TRBV9 and TRBJ1-1; D unresolved. In germline, CDR1 is SGDLS, CDR2 YYNGEE. This CDR3 has 13 amino acids. V lost 0 bases and J lost 0, with 3 bases in between. The CDR3: CASSVAMNTEAFF. In DNA, the CDR3 is TGTGCCAGCAGCGTAGCCATGAACACTGAAGCTTTCTTT.

The V gene is TRBV7-9, the J gene TRBJ1-1, with TRBD1 identical over 7 bases. With 6 bases clipped from V and 1 base from J, the junction kept 5 bases outside the gene matches. The CDR3 has 14 amino acids. The germline gives CDR1 SEHNR, CDR2 FQNEAQ (reference sequence). In DNA form, the CDR3 reads TGTGCCAGCAGACCAGGGACAGAGAACACTGAAGCTTTCTTT. Its protein product is CASRPGTENTEAFF.

A note on this clone: At one end, the junction sequence differs from germline, possibly due to a read error. The V and J genes are TRBV6-1 and TRBJ2-5; weak D call: TRBD2 (7 bases). The CDR3 has 14 amino acids. Germline-derived CDR1 and CDR2 are MNHNS and SASEGT. DNA of the CDR3: TGTGCCAGCTGTGAAGGGGGGGGCGGGGAGACCCAGTACTTC. The encoded protein is CASCEGGGGETQYF.

The chain uses TRBV10-3 and TRBJ1-4; TRBD1 might be the D (6 bases). The CDR3 is 14 amino acids. Germline V gives CDR1 ENHRY, CDR2 SYGVKD. V lost 3 bases, J lost 3 bases, and 8 bases lay in between. This chain's CDR3 is CAISDQGSNEKLFF. CDR3 bases: TGTGCCATCAGTGACCAGGGGTCTAATGAAAAACTGTTTTTT.

This clone came up a few times. The CDR3 coding sequence is TGCAGCACTAGGACAGGGGACACTGAAGCTTTCTTT. Its translation: CSTRTGDTEAFF. J is TRBJ1-1 and V is TRBV29-1; 9 bases are shared with TRBD1. The germline V gene encodes CDR1 SQVTM and CDR2 ANQGSEA. The junction had 4 bases not matched to a gene; V was cut back by 8 bases and J by 3 bases. The CDR3 has 12 residues. Drawing the rest from reference TRBV29-1 and TRBJ1-1, the complete variable domain is SAVISQKPSRDICQRGTSLTIQCQVDSQVTMMFWYRQQPGQSLTLIATANQGSEATYESGFVIDKFPISRPNLTFSTLTVSNMSPEDSSIYLCSTRTGDTEAFFGQGTRLTVV.

The V call is TRBV18, the J call TRBJ2-6; unclear D gene. Trimming cost V 5 bases and J 0 bases, with 8 bases left between them. Germline CDR1 KGHSH, CDR2 LQKENI. This CDR3 has 15 residues. The CDR3 sequence is CASSATVSGANVLTF. CDR3 DNA: TGTGCCAGCTCAGCCACTGTCTCTGGGGCCAACGTCCTGACTTTC.

This rearrangement joins TRBV15 to TRBJ1-3; a possible D gene is TRBD1 (5 bases). The germline V and J ends were trimmed by 5 bases and 0 bases, with 17 bases remaining between them. The CDR3 covers 17 residues. Germline-derived CDR1 and CDR2 are LNHNV and YYDKDF (reference sequence). CDR3 in DNA: TGTGCCACCAGCGAACGGGGGACTCCAAGCTCTGGAAACACCATATATTTT. Translated: CATSERGTPSSGNTIYF.

The V and J genes are TRBV11-2 and TRBJ2-3; 14 bases match TRBD2. The germline V gene encodes CDR1 SGHAT and CDR2 FQNNGV. V lost 6 bases, J lost 1 base, and 6 bases stayed unmatched. The CDR3 consists of 17 residues. The CDR3 spells CASRRLAGGHGTDTQYF. In DNA, the CDR3 is TGTGCCAGCAGAAGACTAGCGGGGGGGCACGGCACAGATACGCAGTATTTT.

V usage is TRBV7-2 and J usage is TRBJ2-3; 8 bases match TRBD2. With 4 bases clipped from V and 0 bases from J, the junction kept 3 bases outside the gene matches. This CDR3 has 15 amino acids. In germline, CDR1 is SGHTA, CDR2 FQGNSA. The CDR3 here is CASSSSGGSTDTQYF. The CDR3, as DNA: TGTGCCAGCAGCTCCAGCGGGGGCAGCACAGATACGCAGTATTTT.

The CDR3: CASSLYGGDEKLFF. The CDR3 coding sequence is TGTGCCAGCAGTCTTTACGGAGGGGATGAAAAACTGTTTTTT. The chain combines TRBV2 with TRBJ1-4; the D gene is possibly TRBD1 (5 bases). The CDR3 length is 14 residues. Germline loops: CDR1 SNHLY, CDR2 FYNNEI. Trimming took 5 bases from V and 6 from J, leaving 13 bases between them.

The chain uses TRBV3-1 (or the pseudogene TRBV3-2) and TRBJ2-2; D gene unclear. CDR3 size: 16 residues. Deletions cut 7 bases from V and 1 base from J, with 16 bases between. From germline, CDR1 is LGHDT and CDR2 YNNKEL (reference sequence). CDR3 DNA sequence: TGTGCCAGCACCTCCCGACTGACTGAGAACACCGGGGAGCTGTTTTTT. Its translation: CASTSRLTENTGELFF.

The chain links TRBV9 to TRBJ2-7; D might be TRBD2 (5 bases). CDR1 is SGDLS and CDR2 is YYNGEE in the germline V gene. Trimming left V 4 bases short and J 0 bases short, with 14 bases between. This CDR3 is built from 15 residues. CDR3 sequence reads: CASSPLSGSSYEQYF. CDR3 sequence (DNA): TGTGCCAGCAGCCCCCTGTCGGGAAGCTCCTACGAGCAGTACTTC.

The genes are TRBV5-5 and TRBJ1-1, with no clear D. The V gene's germline CDR1 is SGHKS and CDR2 YYEKEE (reference sequence). V was pared by 6 bases and J by 3 bases, with 15 bases between. The CDR3 totals 14 residues. The DNA for the CDR3 is TGTGCCAGCACCTCTCCCCCGGGGTACACTGAAGCTTTCTTT. It codes for CASTSPPGYTEAFF.

This chain uses TRBV30 with TRBJ1-1; TRBD1 matches 9 bases. Germline V gene lookup returns CDR1 GTSNPN and CDR2 SVGIG (reference sequence). The CDR3 sequence is 13 residues long. Unmatched junction bases numbered 1, after V lost 5 bases and J lost 0 bases. The CDR3 here is CAWGQGMNTEAFF. Written as DNA, the CDR3 is TGTGCCTGGGGACAGGGGATGAACACTGAAGCTTTCTTT.

The chain is built from TRBV9 and TRBJ1-1; D gene ambiguous. V was cut by 0 bases and J by 0 bases, with 3 bases left in between. Germline CDR1 SGDLS, CDR2 YYNGEE. The CDR3 length is 13 residues. The CDR3 loop reads CASSVVVNTEAFF. As DNA, the CDR3 is TGTGCCAGCAGCGTAGTCGTGAACACTGAAGCTTTCTTT.

The rearrangement uses TRBV2 and TRBJ2-7; unclear D gene. Trimming took 7 bases from V and 3 from J, leaving 7 bases between them. CDR1 SNHLY and CDR2 FYNNEI come from the germline V gene. The CDR3 covers 11 residues. CDR3 protein: CASTSVYEQYF. Written as DNA, the CDR3 is TGTGCCAGCACCAGCGTCTACGAGCAGTACTTC.

The V and J genes are TRBV7-2 and TRBJ2-5, with 9 positions matching TRBD2. The CDR3 is 15 amino acids. With 1 base clipped from V and 6 bases from J, the junction kept 6 bases outside the gene matches. CDR1 is SGHTA and CDR2 is FQGNSA in the germline V gene. The CDR3 nucleotides read TGTGCCAGCAGCTTAGTCGGACTAGCGTGGAAGACCCAGTACTTC. Translation: CASSLVGLAWKTQYF.

The chain has TRBV27 and TRBJ1-1, with unresolved D. Germline V CDR1 and CDR2: MNHEY, SMNVEV (reference sequence). V was shortened by 4 bases and J by 5 bases, with 11 bases between the two germline ends. This CDR3 has 13 residues. The chain's CDR3 is CASSSNTGTEAFF. CDR3 DNA: TGTGCCAGCAGTTCGAACACCGGGACTGAAGCTTTCTTT.

This sequence joins TRBV7-9 and TRBJ2-5; 11 bases match TRBD1. Germline V gene lookup returns CDR1 SEHNR and CDR2 FQNEAQ (reference sequence). V shed 5 bases and J 1 base; nucleotides not matched to a gene: 3. The CDR3 runs to 15 residues. CDR3 residues: CASSPDRGLQETQYF. In DNA, the CDR3 is TGTGCCAGCAGCCCGGACAGGGGGCTCCAAGAGACCCAGTACTTC.

This clone appeared a single time. This chain connects TRBV2 to TRBJ1-4; tentatively, D is TRBD1 (5 bases). The CDR3 loop spans 13 amino acids. Germline CDR1 is SNHLY and CDR2 is FYNNEI. V lost 4 bases and J lost 8, with 11 bases in between. CDR3 nucleotides: TGTGCCAGCAGTGCCGGGGGAGTGGAAAAACTGTTTTTT. Translated: CASSAGGVEKLFF. Full variable domain (outside the CDR3, taken from reference TRBV2 and TRBJ1-4): EPEVTQTPSHQVTQMGQEVILRCVPISNHLYFYWYRQILGQKVEFLVSFYNNEISEKSEIFDDQFSVERPDGSNFTLKIRSTKLEDSAMYFCASSAGGVEKLFFGSGTQLSVL.

The chain employs TRBV24-1 and TRBJ1-2; D perhaps matches TRBD1 (5 bases). Looked up from germline, CDR1 is KGHDR and CDR2 is SFDVKD. V was trimmed by 0 bases and J by 5 bases, leaving 9 bases between them. The CDR3 length is 14 residues. The CDR3 reads CATSDLLTEYGYTF. The DNA for the CDR3 is TGTGCCACCAGTGATTTGCTGACAGAATATGGCTACACCTTC.

This clone was recorded a few times. The CDR3: CASSESGQGSPYNEQFF. The CDR3 DNA sequence: TGTGCCAGCAGTGAATCGGGACAGGGATCCCCCTACAATGAGCAGTTCTTC. The chain has TRBV2 and TRBJ2-1; 9 bases are a match to TRBD1. After removal of 2 bases from V and 2 bases from J, the junction contained 7 bases not matched to a gene. The CDR3 covers 17 residues. In germline, CDR1 is SNHLY, CDR2 FYNNEI.

The DNA of the CDR3 is TGTGCCAGCAGTTACTCGGGGGCTCAGCCCCAGCATTTT. Its translation is CASSYSGAQPQHF. V gene TRBV6-5 combines with J gene TRBJ1-5; weak D call: TRBD1 (6 bases). The V end lost 0 bases, the J end lost 6 bases, and 6 bases lay between the germline ends. The germline V gene encodes CDR1 MNHEY and CDR2 SVGAGI. The CDR3 length is 13 residues.

Points on this clone: The sample has other DNA sequences that encode this CDR3 too. V and J are TRBV15 and TRBJ2-3; 7 positions match TRBD2. Germline assignment: CDR1 LNHNV and CDR2 YYDKDF (reference sequence). The junction had 11 bases not matched to a gene; V was cut back by 0 bases and J by 2 bases. The CDR3 sequence is 18 residues long. The CDR3 bases are TGTGCCACCAGCAGAGATATGGGGGGGAGCCTGCTCACAGATACGCAGTATTTT. Its translation is CATSRDMGGSLLTDTQYF.

The J gene is TRBJ1-1, the V gene TRBV2, with D maybe TRBD1 (5 bases). Trimming took off 7 bases at V and 7 bases at J, with 13 bases between the two ends. The CDR3 loop spans 12 amino acids. Germline CDR1 reads SNHLY; CDR2 reads FYNNEI. CDR3 loop: CASIARGLEAFF. The CDR3 DNA follows: TGTGCCAGCATCGCCCGGGGACTTGAAGCTTTCTTT. The full variable domain, its missing parts supplied by reference TRBV2 and TRBJ1-1, is EPEVTQTPSHQVTQMGQEVILRCVPISNHLYFYWYRQILGQKVEFLVSFYNNEISEKSEIFDDQFSVERPDGSNFTLKIRSTKLEDSAMYFCASIARGLEAFFGQGTRLTVV.